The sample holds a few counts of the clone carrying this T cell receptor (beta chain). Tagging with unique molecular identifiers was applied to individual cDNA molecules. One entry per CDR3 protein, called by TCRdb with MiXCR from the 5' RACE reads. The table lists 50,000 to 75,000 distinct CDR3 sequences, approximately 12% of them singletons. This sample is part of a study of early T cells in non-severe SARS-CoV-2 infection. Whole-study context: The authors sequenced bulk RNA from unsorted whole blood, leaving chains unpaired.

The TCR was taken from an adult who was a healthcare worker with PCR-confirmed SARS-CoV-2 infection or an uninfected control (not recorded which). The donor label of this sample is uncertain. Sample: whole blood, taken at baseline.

This CDR3 is CASRSGLNTEAFF. CDR3 in DNA: TGTGCCAGCAGATCAGGGTTGAACACTGAAGCTTTCTTT. The chain links TRBV7-9 to TRBJ1-1; TRBD1 is a possible D gene (5 bases). V was shortened by 6 bases and J by 0 bases, with 8 bases between the two germline ends. The CDR3 contains 13 residues. Germline CDR1 SEHNR, CDR2 FQNEAQ (reference sequence).